The text below deals with one T cell receptor (beta chain). In the original processing: For nucleated cells, counts were estimated from reference gene primer amplification. Here immunoSEQ multiplex PCR was the method, and the copy in TCRdb shows in-frame clones only, minus some. V, J and clone size are taken as reported in that table, and D and trimming were inferred from the DNA itself. The sample lists more than 300,000 clones; approximately 91% were seen once. The data belong to a study of blood T cell repertoires in COVID-19. Germline loops: CDR1 SNHLY, CDR2 FYNNEI. CDR3 size: 16 residues. V was clipped by 2 bases and J by 4 bases; unmatched bases: 6.

This chain connects TRBV2 to TRBJ2-1, with TRBD1 identical over 9 bases. This TCR came from a woman aged 25 to 39 who had been exposed to COVID-19. Source material: PBMCs or T cells enriched from blood (not recorded which). CDR3 residues: CASSESGTGTYNEQFF. For the CDR3, the DNA is TGTGCCAGCAGTGAAAGTGGGACAGGGACGTACAATGAGCAGTTCTTC.